This T cell receptor (beta chain) was obtained from a study of blood T cell repertoires in COVID-19. The wider study: Donors in the United States, Italy and Spain gave samples during acute or convalescent COVID-19. The analysed material was cDNA or gDNA that came from T cells, B-cell-depleted T cells, or PBMCs.

In the original analysis: For nucleated cells, counts were estimated from reference gene primer amplification. Profiling relied on immunoSEQ multiplex PCR, and the TCRdb table lists in-frame clones only, not all of them. V, J and clone size are taken as reported in that table, and D and trimming were inferred from the DNA itself. The profile shows about 50,000 clones, around 80% of them singletons. CDR3 length equals 13 residues. After removal of 5 bases from V and 5 bases from J, the junction contained 6 bases not matched to a gene. CDR1 SQVTM and CDR2 ANQGSEA come from the germline V gene. Sequences were obtained from peripheral blood. This chain links TRBV29-1 with TRBJ1-5; 7 bases map to TRBD1. This receptor was taken from a man aged 40-55 years with acute or convalescent COVID-19. Written as DNA, the CDR3 is TGCAGCGTTCGACAGGGATGGGATCAGCCCCAGCATTTT. It is translated as CSVRQGWDQPQHF.